These 30 T cell receptor beta chains share one sample of origin, sequenced in a study of blood T cell repertoires in COVID-19. Generated by immunoSEQ multiplex PCR, the TCRdb table keeps only in-frame clones and is missing some. The sample lists 140,000 or so clones; about 80% were seen once. Sequenced sample: PBMCs or T cells enriched from blood (not recorded which). The receptors come from a man aged 45-65 years who had recovered from COVID-19.

DNA of the CDR3: TGTGCCACCAGTGATTCGGGTTCCTATAATTCACCCCTCCACTTT. It encodes CATSDSGSYNSPLHF. The chain couples TRBV24-1 to TRBJ1-6; D not certain. CDR1 and CDR2 from the germline V gene are KGHDR and SFDVKD. V gave up 2 bases and J gave up 1 base, with 5 bases separating them. The CDR3 has 15 residues.

This chain joins TRBV5-4 and TRBJ2-1, with D perhaps TRBD1 (6 bases). Trimming left V 4 bases short and J 2 bases short, with 13 bases between. Germline-derived CDR1 and CDR2 are SGHNT and YYREEE (reference sequence). CDR3 length equals 15 residues. As DNA, the CDR3 is TGTGCCAGCAGCATGCAGGGGAGACCCTACAATGAGCAGTTCTTC. Its translation is CASSMQGRPYNEQFF.

The J gene is TRBJ2-7, the V gene TRBV10-2; 12 nucleotides agree with TRBD2. The CDR3 length is 18 residues. V shed 5 bases and J 0 bases; nucleotides not matched to a gene: 11. CDR1 and CDR2 from the germline V gene are WSHSY and SAAADI. This CDR3 is CASSSPLAGGLHSYEQYF. DNA for the CDR3: TGCGCCAGCAGTTCCCCACTAGCGGGGGGCCTACACTCCTACGAGCAGTACTTC.

This clone has a handful of counts. The chain combines TRBV27 with TRBJ1-2, with D possibly TRBD1 on 5 matching bases. Trimming pared 1 base from V and 8 bases from J, leaving 11 bases between. The CDR3 contains 13 residues. The V gene's germline CDR1 is MNHEY and CDR2 SMNVEV (reference sequence). The CDR3 nucleotides read TGTGCCAGCAGTTTATGGGGCGGGGGGGGCTACACCTTC. Translated, it gives CASSLWGGGGYTF.

V usage is TRBV7-9 and J usage is TRBJ2-7; 12 bases align to TRBD1. V lost 5 bases, J lost 7 bases, and 12 bases stayed unmatched. Germline values: CDR1 SEHNR, CDR2 FQNEAQ (reference sequence). The CDR3 extends over 16 amino acids. CDR3 sequence reads: CASSPLPGQGAGEQYF. CDR3 sequence (DNA): TGTGCCAGCAGCCCACTCCCGGGACAGGGGGCAGGGGAGCAGTACTTC.

The chain recombines TRBV4-3 with TRBJ2-5, with D uncertain. The germline V and J ends were trimmed by 1 base and 4 bases, with 7 bases remaining between them. Per the germline V gene, CDR1 is LGHNA and CDR2 is YSLEER. The CDR3 has 13 residues. The CDR3 DNA reads as TGCGCCAGCAGCCAAGCCCACGGAGAGACCCAGTACTTC. Residues: CASSQAHGETQYF.

The V gene is TRBV27, the J gene TRBJ1-5; a possible D gene is TRBD1 (6 bases). This CDR3 has 16 residues. Trimming pared 4 bases from V and 5 bases from J, leaving 18 bases between. Germline CDR1 and CDR2: MNHEY and SMNVEV (reference sequence). This CDR3 reads CASSSPTQGRYQPQHF. The CDR3 nucleotides are TGTGCCAGCAGTTCCCCAACCCAGGGGCGCTATCAGCCCCAGCATTTT.

This clone is medium-sized. The chain carries TRBV6-5 and TRBJ1-5; tentatively, D is TRBD1 (6 bases). From germline, CDR1 is MNHEY and CDR2 SVGAGI. The CDR3 consists of 11 residues. V was clipped by 8 bases and J by 9 bases, with 11 bases between them. CDR3 DNA sequence: TGTGCCAGCGGTACAGGGCGGCCCCAGCATTTT. Translating it yields CASGTGRPQHF.

The chain couples TRBV5-6 to TRBJ1-5; D perhaps matches TRBD1 (5 bases). The ends were cut back, 2 bases at V and 5 bases at J, with 5 bases in the middle. The CDR3 length is 12 residues. Germline V lookup: CDR1 SGHDT, CDR2 YYEEEE. In DNA form, the CDR3 reads TGTGCCAGCAGCTTAGGGGATCAGCCCCAGCATTTT. This codes for CASSLGDQPQHF.

The rearrangement links TRBV5-1 to TRBJ2-2; 11 bases agree with TRBD2. Germline values: CDR1 SGHRS, CDR2 YFSETQ. J was trimmed by 11 bases and V by 4 bases; bases with no gene match: 10. The CDR3 contains 15 residues. CDR3 protein: CASSMGLAAPRELFF. CDR3 nucleotide sequence: TGCGCCAGCAGCATGGGACTAGCGGCCCCTCGAGAGCTGTTTTTT.

The genes are TRBV11-2 and TRBJ2-3, with 7 bases lining up with TRBD2. The CDR3 is 14 residues long. J gave up 6 bases and V 5 bases, and 8 bases lay outside the gene matches. Germline V gives CDR1 SGHAT, CDR2 FQNNGV. CDR3 in DNA: TGTGCCAGCAGCCCCCAGCGGGGAAGGGATACGCAGTATTTT. Protein product: CASSPQRGRDTQYF.

This chain joins TRBV7-8 and TRBJ2-7; TRBD1 matches at 11 bases. The V gene end was trimmed by 3 bases and the J gene end by 6 bases; junction bases not matched to a gene: 7. Per germline, CDR1 SGHVS and CDR2 FQNEAQ. This CDR3 has 15 amino acids. The DNA for the CDR3 is TGTGCCAGCAGCTTCCCGGGACAGGGGGGGAGCGAGCAGTACTTC. The encoded protein is CASSFPGQGGSEQYF.

The J gene is TRBJ1-4, the V gene TRBV12-2; the D call TRBD1 from the table was never checked on the DNA. TRBV12-2 has pseudogene status. The CDR3 contains 16 residues. The CDR3, as DNA: TGTGCAAGTCGCTTATTAACCGGGTGGCAGGGGGCAAAACTGTTTTTT. It translates to CASRLLTGWQGAKLFF.

Details on this clone: One end of the junction fails to match germline, which may point to a read error. The V call is TRBV7-3, the J call TRBJ2-7; tentatively, D is TRBD2 (6 bases). The length of the CDR3 is 16 residues. Germline assignment: CDR1 SGHTA and CDR2 FQGTGA. The CDR3 nucleotides are TGTGCCAGCAGCTCCACCTCTGGTAAGCGGGTCCCCCTCCGGTGCTTC. It translates to CASSSTSGKRVPLRCF.

The rearrangement links TRBV19 to TRBJ2-3; 7 bases align to TRBD2. CDR3 length: 16 amino acids. Germline V gene lookup returns CDR1 LNHDA and CDR2 SQIVND (reference sequence). V lost 6 bases and J lost 1; bases outside the gene matches: 10. CDR3 DNA sequence: TGTGCCAGTAGCAGGTTCGTGGGGGGGGGCACAGATACGCAGTATTTT. It translates to CASSRFVGGGTDTQYF.

This chain connects TRBV9 to TRBJ2-3; 9 positions match TRBD2. Germline V lookup: CDR1 SGDLS, CDR2 YYNGEE. This CDR3 region has 15 residues. With 2 bases clipped from V and 4 bases from J, the junction kept 5 bases outside the gene matches. CDR3 DNA: TGTGCCAGCAGCGTGACTGGCGGGGGGGCAGATACGCAGTATTTT. Its translation is CASSVTGGGADTQYF.

The V and J genes are TRBV7-3 and TRBJ2-1, with 7 positions matching TRBD2. The length of the CDR3 is 12 residues. Germline CDR1 and CDR2: SGHTA and FQGTGA. J gave up 13 bases and V 1 base, and 4 bases lay outside the gene matches. The CDR3 region has the DNA TGTGCCAGCAGCTTAAATGCGGGAGACCAGTTCTTC. Amino acids: CASSLNAGDQFF.

The CDR3 sequence: CASRSHPASGNEQFF. The CDR3 DNA reads as TGTGCCAGCAGGTCACACCCCGCGTCGGGAAATGAGCAGTTCTTC. The chain uses TRBV7-2 and TRBJ2-1; D possibly corresponds to TRBD2 (5 bases). The CDR3 contains 15 residues. V lost 6 bases and J lost 7, with 19 bases in between. The V gene's germline CDR1 is SGHTA and CDR2 FQGNSA.

The chain recombines TRBV7-6 with TRBJ1-6; D not certain. V gave up 3 bases and J gave up 0 bases, with 9 bases separating them. Germline assignment: CDR1 SGHVS and CDR2 FNYEAQ. The CDR3 sequence is 16 residues long. The CDR3 here is CASSLSLYSYNSPLHF. The CDR3 DNA follows: TGTGCCAGCAGCTTGAGCCTCTACTCCTATAATTCACCCCTCCACTTT. Filled out from reference TRBV7-6 and TRBJ1-6, the complete variable domain reads GAGVSQSPRYKVTKRGQDVALRCDPISGHVSLYWYRQALGQGPEFLTYFNYEAQQDKSGLPNDRFSAERPEGSISTLTIQRTEQRDSAMYRCASSLSLYSYNSPLHFGNGTRLTVT.

The chain couples TRBV6-4 to TRBJ2-2, with D tentatively TRBD1 (6 bases). The CDR3 loop spans 14 amino acids. Germline V gene lookup returns CDR1 MRHNA and CDR2 SNTAGT. The V end was cut by 5 bases, the J end by 7 bases, with 14 bases between. In DNA, the CDR3 is TGTGCCAGCAGTCCACTCAGGGGAAACGGGGAGCTGTTTTTT. This codes for CASSPLRGNGELFF.

This clone was detected once. The chain is built from TRBV6-4 and TRBJ1-1; TRBD1 is a possible D gene (5 bases). Germline V gene sequence: CDR1 MRHNA, CDR2 SNTAGT. This CDR3 spans 13 amino acids. Trimming took off 0 bases at V and 6 bases at J, with 8 bases between the two ends. The CDR3 DNA is TGTGCCAGCAGTGACTCGATGACAGCTGAAGCTTTCTTT. This sequence encodes CASSDSMTAEAFF.

This chain links TRBV7-8 with TRBJ1-2; 9 bases are a match to TRBD1. CDR3 length equals 15 residues. V was pared by 1 base and J by 6 bases, with 6 bases of the junction left unmatched. Germline CDR1 SGHVS, CDR2 FQNEAQ. CDR3 DNA sequence: TGTGCCAGCAGCTTAGACAGGGGGCGACTTGATGGCTACACCTTC. This gives the protein CASSLDRGRLDGYTF.

The CDR3 DNA reads TGTGCCAGCTCACCACCTTATATCGGATCGGGACAGGGGGAACCAATGAACACTGAAGCTTTCTTT. Translating it yields CASSPPYIGSGQGEPMNTEAFF. This rearrangement joins TRBV18 to TRBJ1-1; TRBD1 agrees at 11 bases. Trimming removed 0 bases from V and 0 bases from J; junction bases left unmatched: 18. The CDR3 sequence is 22 residues long. Germline values: CDR1 KGHSH, CDR2 LQKENI.

The chain uses TRBV6-1 and TRBJ1-2; D perhaps matches TRBD1 (5 bases). Germline V gene lookup returns CDR1 MNHNS and CDR2 SASEGT. Trimming stripped 0 bases from V and 0 bases from J, with 14 bases between. This CDR3 has 17 residues. CDR3 loop: CASSEALLGEANYGYTF. The CDR3 DNA sequence: TGTGCCAGCAGTGAAGCGCTTCTGGGGGAGGCTAACTATGGCTACACCTTC.

The V and J genes are TRBV6-5 and TRBJ2-7, with D maybe TRBD2 (7 bases). V was pared by 6 bases and J by 5 bases, with 14 bases between. The germline CDR1 and CDR2 sequences are MNHEY and SVGAGI. The CDR3 is 13 amino acids. The CDR3 sequence is CASRRGGADEQYF. The CDR3 bases are TGTGCCAGCAGAAGGGGGGGGGCCGACGAGCAGTACTTC.

This clone was seen a handful of times. Here the CDR3 reads CASRSTGVYEAFF. DNA of the CDR3: TGTGCCAGCAGATCGACAGGGGTTTATGAAGCTTTCTTT. The chain recombines TRBV7-2 with TRBJ1-1, with TRBD1 identical over 8 bases. CDR1 SGHTA and CDR2 FQGNSA come from the germline V gene. The CDR3 runs 13 residues. The junction had 7 bases not matched to a gene; V was cut back by 6 bases and J by 7 bases.

The chain employs TRBV5-1 and TRBJ1-1; TRBD1 might be the D (6 bases). This CDR3 has 16 residues. Germline assignment: CDR1 SGHRS and CDR2 YFSETQ. V dropped 0 bases and J dropped 4 bases, with 16 bases sitting between them. The CDR3, as DNA: TGCGCCAGCAGCTTGGTCCCGACAGGCGGGGGCACTGAAGCTTTCTTT. It is translated as CASSLVPTGGGTEAFF.

The rearrangement joins TRBV9 to TRBJ2-1; 14 bases match TRBD2. The CDR3 has 18 residues. Germline assignment: CDR1 SGDLS and CDR2 YYNGEE. J was trimmed by 5 bases and V by 0 bases; bases with no gene match: 7. CDR3 in DNA: TGTGCCAGCAGCGTAGGGGGACTAGCGGGGGCCCTAAACAATGAGCAGTTCTTC. Translating it yields CASSVGGLAGALNNEQFF.

The V and J genes are TRBV18 and TRBJ1-5; TRBD1 might be the D (6 bases). Trimming removed 0 bases at V and 4 bases at J, with 13 bases between. This CDR3 spans 16 amino acids. Per the germline V gene, CDR1 is KGHSH and CDR2 is LQKENI. In DNA, the CDR3 is TGTGCCAGCTCACCACCGGGACATACAACGAATCAGCCCCAGCATTTT. Protein sequence: CASSPPGHTTNQPQHF.

This chain's CDR3 is CASSQGGYQEKLFF. The CDR3 region has the DNA TGTGCCAGCAGCCAAGGCGGGTATCAGGAAAAACTGTTTTTT. The chain joins TRBV16 to TRBJ1-4; D ambiguous. From germline, CDR1 is KGHSY and CDR2 FQNENV. The CDR3 is 14 residues long. Trimming pared 2 bases from V and 8 bases from J, leaving 12 bases between. The full variable domain, in which reference TRBV16 and TRBJ1-4 provide the parts outside the CDR3, is GEEVAQTPKHLVRGEGQKAKLYCAPIKGHSYVFWYQQVLKNEFKFLISFQNENVFDETGMPKERFSAKCLPNSPCSLEIQATKLEDSAVYFCASSQGGYQEKLFFGSGTQLSVL.